The 17 T cell receptor beta chains given below trace back to one sample, sequenced in a study of early stage breast cancer tumors. Here immunoSEQ multiplex PCR was the method, and the copy in TCRdb shows in-frame clones only, minus some. Of a few thousand clones listed, about 65% are singletons. The specimen sequenced was normal breast tissue next to the tumor. The receptors were gathered from a person in their fifties with breast cancer.

This sequence joins TRBV5-4 and TRBJ2-6; D might be TRBD1 or TRBD2, each matching 5 bases. There are 16 residues in the CDR3. Germline CDR1 is SGHNT and CDR2 is YYREEE (reference sequence). V was trimmed by 6 bases and J by 0 bases, leaving 13 bases between them. Written as DNA, the CDR3 is TGTGCCAGCAAATGGGACGTTCCCTCTGGGGCCAACGTCCTGACTTTC. It translates to CASKWDVPSGANVLTF.

This clone has just a few counts. The chain employs TRBV28 and TRBJ1-1, with a tentative D call TRBD1 (5 bases). The germline CDR1 and CDR2 sequences are MDHEN and SYDVKM. The CDR3 is 12 residues long. V lost 6 bases and J lost 3, with 8 bases in between. CDR3 coding DNA: TGTGCCAGCAGGGGGCCTTACACTGAAGCTTTCTTT. Residues: CASRGPYTEAFF.

This clone was observed a few times. The V call is TRBV4-1, the J call TRBJ1-4; no reliable D call. The germline V gene encodes CDR1 MGHRA and CDR2 YSYEKL. The CDR3 spans 16 residues. V was cut by 5 bases and J by 2 bases, with 15 bases left in between. CDR3 region: CASSAGGLGTNEKLFF. In DNA form, the CDR3 reads TGCGCCAGCAGCGCAGGCGGCCTGGGGACTAATGAAAAACTGTTTTTT.

This chain uses TRBV5-4 with TRBJ1-2; 8 bases agree with TRBD1. V was clipped by 3 bases and J by 2 bases; unmatched bases: 6. The CDR3 runs 15 residues. Germline values: CDR1 SGHNT, CDR2 YYREEE (reference sequence). CDR3 sequence reads: CASSSMTGENYGYTF. CDR3 sequence (DNA): TGTGCCAGCAGCTCGATGACAGGGGAAAACTATGGCTACACCTTC.

The V call is TRBV6-1, the J call TRBJ1-3; tentatively, D is TRBD1 (6 bases). Trimming removed 11 bases at V and 0 bases at J, with 17 bases between. CDR3 size: 15 residues. The V gene's germline CDR1 is MNHNS and CDR2 SASEGT. Here the CDR3 DNA reads TGTGCCTTCTCCCCGACAGGCCCCTCTGGAAACACCATATATTTT. The encoded protein is CAFSPTGPSGNTIYF.

The V and J genes are TRBV11-3 and TRBJ2-1, with D perhaps TRBD2 (5 bases). Germline V gene sequence: CDR1 SGHNT, CDR2 YENEEA. Between the trimmed V and J ends, which lost 4 bases and 8 bases, there was a span of 12 bases. CDR3 length equals 13 residues. CDR3 nucleotides: TGTGCCAGCAGCTCCTTGAAGGGAGATGAGCAGTTCTTC. Amino acid sequence: CASSSLKGDEQFF. The variable domain in full, with the rest retrieved from reference TRBV11-3 and TRBJ2-1, is EAGVVQSPRYKIIEKKQPVAFWCNPISGHNTLYWYLQNLGQGPELLIRYENEEAVDDSQLPKDRFSAERLKGVDSTLKIQPAELGDSAVYLCASSSLKGDEQFFGPGTRLTVL.

V gene TRBV15 combines with J gene TRBJ2-2, with D maybe TRBD2 (5 bases). Germline CDR1 is LNHNV and CDR2 is YYDKDF (reference sequence). V shed 1 base and J shed 2 bases, with 5 bases lying between them. CDR3 length: 14 residues. The CDR3 region has the DNA TGTGCCACCAGCAGAGGACTAAACACCGGGGAGCTGTTTTTT. Translated: CATSRGLNTGELFF.

The genes are TRBV28 and TRBJ1-2; 7 bases fit TRBD1. Germline assignment: CDR1 MDHEN and CDR2 SYDVKM. V lost 6 bases, J lost 5 bases, and 3 bases stayed unmatched. This CDR3 spans 12 amino acids. The CDR3 bases are TGTGCCAGCAGAACAGGGGCGTATGGCTACACCTTC. This gives the protein CASRTGAYGYTF.

V is TRBV28 and J is TRBJ1-1; 8 nucleotides align to TRBD1. Per germline, CDR1 MDHEN and CDR2 SYDVKM. The CDR3 sequence is 14 residues long. Trimming took 3 bases from V and 5 from J; bases not matched to a gene: 5. The CDR3 sequence: CASSFQGANTEAFF. Here the CDR3 DNA reads TGTGCCAGCAGTTTTCAGGGGGCGAATACTGAAGCTTTCTTT.

This rearrangement joins TRBV19 to TRBJ1-2; 10 nucleotides align to TRBD1. The trim removed 4 bases at V and 6 bases at J, leaving 5 bases unmatched. The CDR3 length is 14 residues. Germline CDR1 reads LNHDA; CDR2 reads SQIVND (reference sequence). The CDR3 spells CASSTDRGLNGYTF. CDR3 in DNA: TGTGCCAGTAGTACCGACAGGGGGCTGAATGGCTACACCTTC.

This clone was picked up a small number of times. The chain has TRBV13 and TRBJ1-4; 8 bases agree with TRBD1. This CDR3 contains 15 residues. From germline, CDR1 is PRHDT and CDR2 FYEKMQ (reference sequence). The V gene end was trimmed by 5 bases and the J gene end by 2 bases; junction bases not matched to a gene: 4. CDR3 DNA: TGTGCCAGCAGCCCCAGGACAGGGACTAATGAAAAACTGTTTTTT. Translated, it gives CASSPRTGTNEKLFF.

A few counts support this clone. The chain couples TRBV6-1 to TRBJ1-2, with a weak D call TRBD1 (6 bases). Trimming took off 0 bases at V and 1 base at J, with 15 bases between the two ends. CDR1 and CDR2 from the germline V gene are MNHNS and SASEGT. The CDR3 is made up of 17 amino acids. The DNA of the CDR3 is TGTGCCAGCAGTGAAGCGGGGGCGGGGGTCCTTAACTATGGCTACACCTTC. Protein sequence: CASSEAGAGVLNYGYTF.

V gene TRBV27 combines with J gene TRBJ2-1; 7 bases agree with TRBD2. CDR1 and CDR2 from the germline V gene are MNHEY and SMNVEV (reference sequence). V lost 2 bases and J lost 7; bases outside the gene matches: 8. The CDR3 loop spans 15 amino acids. CDR3 sequence: CASSLQGLAVNEQFF. For the CDR3, the DNA is TGTGCCAGCAGTTTACAGGGTCTAGCGGTGAATGAGCAGTTCTTC.

The CDR3 coding sequence is TGTGCCAGCAGCCCCCCAGGGAACAGGAATTCACCCCTCCACTTT. Protein product: CASSPPGNRNSPLHF. The V and J genes are TRBV7-9 and TRBJ1-6; maybe TRBD1 (5 bases). Trimming cost V 5 bases and J 7 bases, with 15 bases left between them. Germline CDR1 reads SEHNR; CDR2 reads FQNEAQ (reference sequence). The CDR3 is made up of 15 amino acids.

The CDR3 spells CASSLHDGTTYTDTQYF. The CDR3 DNA reads as TGTGCCAGCAGCTTGCACGACGGGACAACATACACAGATACGCAGTATTTT. The chain combines TRBV5-6 with TRBJ2-3, with TRBD1 as a possible D gene (6 bases). The CDR3 runs to 17 residues. Germline CDR1 reads SGHDT; CDR2 reads YYEEEE. The V and J ends lost 1 base and 2 bases respectively, with 17 bases between them.

The rearrangement uses TRBV5-1 and TRBJ1-1; 9 bases match TRBD1. Germline V lookup: CDR1 SGHRS, CDR2 YFSETQ. V shed 4 bases, J shed 1 base, and the junction held 8 bases outside the gene matches. CDR3 length: 16 residues. CDR3 protein: CASSIGQGSWNTEAFF. CDR3 bases: TGCGCCAGCAGCATAGGACAGGGGTCATGGAACACTGAAGCTTTCTTT.

The chain has TRBV6-1 and TRBJ2-2; D remains ambiguous. The germline CDR1 and CDR2 sequences are MNHNS and SASEGT. The CDR3 covers 15 residues. Trimming cost V 2 bases and J 4 bases, with 11 bases left between them. CDR3 sequence (DNA): TGTGCCAGCAGTGAAAGCAGCCAAATCACCGGGGAGCTGTTTTTT. Protein sequence: CASSESSQITGELFF.